This T cell receptor (beta chain) was found in a study of T cells after yellow fever vaccination. TCRdb called the 5' RACE reads again in MiXCR, with one record for every CDR3 protein. The sample shows hundreds of thousands of distinct CDR3 sequences, approximately 13% of them seen only once. The CDR3 is 20 residues long. CDR1 SGHAT and CDR2 FQNNGV come from the germline V gene. V dropped 3 bases and J dropped 1; count of bases not matched to a gene: 15. The receptor was isolated from a man under 40 who received the YFV17D yellow fever vaccine. V gene TRBV11-2 combines with J gene TRBJ2-1, with 10 bases aligning to TRBD1. This material consisted of PBMCs, taken on the day of the yellow fever booster vaccination. Here the CDR3 DNA reads TGTGCCAGCAGCTTCCCCCGTGGGACAGGGGACCTTGGGTCCTACAATGAGCAGTTCTTC. Translating gives CASSFPRGTGDLGSYNEQFF.